This TCR delta chain comes out of a study of gamma-delta T cells after stem cell transplantation. Per the germline V gene, CDR1 is GEAIGNYY and CDR2 is EKD. Trimming removed 3 bases from V and 1 base from J; junction bases left unmatched: 13. The CDR3 contains 18 residues. By frequency in the sample, this clone is medium-sized. TCRdb fed the RT-PCR reads to CATT. The data contain around 2,300 delta-chain clones, 5.5% to 6.5% of them singletons. The source is a human donor. It is not recorded whose cells these are; they may come from a transplant donor. Sequencing was performed on gamma-delta T cells. The V call is TRDV2, the J call TRDJ1; 10 bases line up with TRDD3. The CDR3 DNA sequence: TGTGCCTGTGACCGACTTCGTACTGGGGGATCTGCCACCGATAAACTCATCTTT. Encoded protein: CACDRLRTGGSATDKLIF.